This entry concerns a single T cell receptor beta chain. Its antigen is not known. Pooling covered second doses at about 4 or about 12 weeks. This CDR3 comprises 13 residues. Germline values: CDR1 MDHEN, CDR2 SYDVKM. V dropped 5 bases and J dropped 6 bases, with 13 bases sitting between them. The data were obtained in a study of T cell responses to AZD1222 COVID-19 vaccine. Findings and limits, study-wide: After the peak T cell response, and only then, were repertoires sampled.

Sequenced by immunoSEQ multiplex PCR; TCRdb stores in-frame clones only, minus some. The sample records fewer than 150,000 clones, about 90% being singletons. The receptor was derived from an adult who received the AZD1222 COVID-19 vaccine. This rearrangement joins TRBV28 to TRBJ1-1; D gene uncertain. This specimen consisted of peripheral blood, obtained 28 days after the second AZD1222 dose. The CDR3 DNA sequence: TGTGCCAGCAGTCCGACACAGTTGGCTGAAGCTTTCTTT. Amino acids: CASSPTQLAEAFF.